The present TCR beta chain was sequenced within a study of blood T cells in healthy people across ages. The overall study: Using template switching, researchers captured about one barcoded beta molecule for each two T cells.

V dropped 5 bases and J dropped 3; count of bases not matched to a gene: 4. Germline V gene sequence: CDR1 SQVTM, CDR2 ANQGSEA. The CDR3 is 15 residues long. Using a J-beta primer mix together with a sample-barcoded 5' primer, a second PCR was run for about 6 to 12 cycles. TCRdb passed the 5' RACE reads through MiXCR, listing each CDR3 protein once. The sample lists around 1.5 million distinct CDR3 sequences; approximately 60% were seen once. Notes on this clonotype: Its antigen remains unknown.

Samples each had at least 5.5 micrograms of total RNA extracted. Study-wide results and caveats: A conclusive naive versus antigen-experienced comparison was prevented by the unsorted PBMCs. It was the long-lived donors that had more naive CD4+ cells and higher diversity than aged donors.

The rearrangement joins TRBV29-1 to TRBJ1-4, with TRBD1 identical over 12 bases. The sample comprised blood. The clonotype comes from a man younger than 35 in good health. CDR3 DNA sequence: TGCAGCGTTAGGGGACAGGGGGCGCCTAATGAAAAACTGTTTTTT. It encodes CSVRGQGAPNEKLFF.